These 27 T cell receptor beta chains were all obtained from the same sample, sequenced in a study of T cell clonality in common variable immunodeficiency. Antigen specificity for these receptors is unknown. Findings of the study overall: Reportedly, TCR beta sequences from common variable immunodeficiency showed fewer deletions and N-nucleotide insertions.

Clones were sequenced by immunoSEQ multiplex PCR, and TCRdb holds only the in-frame ones, with some missing. The table records tens of thousands of clones without singletons, the ten largest covering just under 30%. The sequencing input was peripheral blood mononuclear cells. The receptors shown here come from a human donor with common variable immunodeficiency.

Note on this clone: With the read ending 3 residues before the CDR3 end, the germline J gene is used to fill in that end. The V gene is TRBV2, the J gene TRBJ1-3; no clear D gene. Trimming left V 3 bases short and J 6 bases short, with 15 bases between. This CDR3 contains 15 residues. Germline CDR1 and CDR2: SNHLY and FYNNEI. This CDR3 is CASSDVTPPLNTIYF. The sequenced CDR3 bases are TGTGCCAGCAGTGATGTGACACCACCGCTAAACACC.

This clone was observed a few times. The CDR3 end falls 3 residues outside the read, so it is completed with the germline J gene. The J gene is TRBJ1-1, the V gene TRBV11-3, with D possibly TRBD1 on 6 matching bases. This CDR3 region has 14 residues. Trimming left V 4 bases short and J 1 base short, with 10 bases between. Germline V gene lookup returns CDR1 SGHNT and CDR2 YENEEA. This CDR3 is CASSSRTENTEAFF. Incomplete CDR3 DNA: TGTGCCAGCAGCTCCAGGACAGAGAACACTGAA.

The sample holds a few counts of this clone. The CDR3 sequence is CASSVGQALSTDTQYF. The CDR3 DNA, read in part, is TGTGCCAGCAGTGTCGGACAGGCCCTCAGCACAGATACG. This chain connects TRBV2 to TRBJ2-3, with TRBD1 identical over 7 bases. The read finishes 3 residues shy of the CDR3 end, and the germline J gene is used to complete it. The CDR3 spans 16 residues. Germline V gene sequence: CDR1 SNHLY, CDR2 FYNNEI. J gave up 0 bases and V 4 bases, and 7 bases lay outside the gene matches.

This clone turned up a few times. The read finishes 3 residues shy of the CDR3 end, and the germline J gene is used to complete it. This sequence joins TRBV19 and TRBJ1-2; TRBD1 matches 9 bases. The CDR3 is made up of 14 amino acids. The germline CDR1 and CDR2 sequences are LNHDA and SQIVND (reference sequence). The CDR3 loop reads CASSPDRGRIGYTF. CDR3 DNA, as far as it was read: TGTGCCAGTAGTCCGGACAGGGGAAGGATAGGC.

Notes on this clone: The CDR3 goes on 3 residues after the read ends, and that part is filled in from the germline J gene. The rearrangement links TRBV6-2 or TRBV6-3 to TRBJ1-5; 12 bases map to TRBD1. The CDR3 covers 13 residues. V was clipped by 7 bases and J by 9 bases; unmatched bases: 4. The germline gives CDR1 MNHEY, CDR2 SVGEGT. The CDR3 DNA, read in part, is TGTGCCAGCACCGGGACAGGGGGCCGGCCC. Translated: CASTGTGGRP. The CDR3, in full, reads CASTGTGGRPQHF.

Turning to this clone: The read falls 3 residues short of the CDR3 end, and the missing part is taken from the germline J gene. This rearrangement joins TRBV30 to TRBJ2-7, with 8 bases fitting TRBD1. V was clipped by 5 bases and J by 3 bases; unmatched bases: 12. Germline V lookup: CDR1 GTSNPN, CDR2 SVGIG (reference sequence). This CDR3 contains 15 residues. The CDR3 loop is CAWSGTGEVIYEQYF. CDR3 bases read: TGTGCCTGGTCCGGGACAGGAGAGGTGATCTACGAG.

The sample holds many counts of this clone. The CDR3 end is not reached by the read, which stops 3 residues before it; the germline J gene fills it in. The V and J genes are TRBV18 and TRBJ2-3; 7 bases map to TRBD2. The CDR3 has 13 residues. The trim removed 6 bases at V and 2 bases at J, leaving 2 bases unmatched. Germline CDR1 reads KGHSH; CDR2 reads LQKENI. CDR3 DNA, as far as it was read: TGTGCCAGCTCCCGGGACTACACAGATACG. This encodes CASSRDYTDT. The whole CDR3 sequence reads CASSRDYTDTQYF.

In this sample, this clone turned up a few times. The read falls 3 residues short of the CDR3 end, and the missing part is taken from the germline J gene. This chain links TRBV20-1 with TRBJ2-3; a possible D gene is TRBD1 (5 bases). With 3 bases removed from V and 3 bases from J, the gap between germline ends came to 10 bases. CDR3 size: 13 residues. The germline gives CDR1 DFQATT, CDR2 SNEGSKA (reference sequence). The sequenced CDR3 bases are TGCAGTGCTAGTTTTTCAGGGACAGATACG. Its translation: CSASFSGTDT. The entire CDR3 is CSASFSGTDTQYF.

This clone was seen only a few times. With the read ending 3 residues before the CDR3 end, the germline J gene is used to fill in that end. V gene TRBV19 combines with J gene TRBJ1-5; 7 bases line up with TRBD1. The V segment lost 1 base and the J segment 4 bases; nucleotides outside the gene matches: 4. This CDR3 contains 15 residues. The germline V gene encodes CDR1 LNHDA and CDR2 SQIVND (reference sequence). CDR3 loop: CASSIVRQGNQPQHF. The CDR3 DNA, read in part, is TGTGCCAGTAGTATAGTGAGACAGGGTAATCAGCCC.

This clone was picked up many times. The read terminates 3 residues ahead of where the CDR3 ends, so the germline J gene completes it. The chain is built from TRBV20-1 and TRBJ2-4, with D unresolved. V gave up 4 bases and J gave up 0 bases, with 16 bases separating them. The CDR3 is made up of 16 amino acids. Germline loops: CDR1 DFQATT, CDR2 SNEGSKA (reference sequence). CDR3 protein: CSATRASELAKNIQYF. The CDR3 DNA, read in part, is TGCAGTGCTACAAGGGCCTCGGAATTAGCCAAAAACATT.

This clone has just a few counts. The CDR3 is cut off 3 residues early in the read; its end comes from the germline J gene. The V gene is TRBV6-2 or TRBV6-3, the J gene TRBJ2-2, with 8 bases matching TRBD2. This CDR3 is built from 14 residues. Germline values: CDR1 MNHEY, CDR2 SVGEGT. J gave up 5 bases and V 7 bases, and 6 bases lay outside the gene matches. CDR3 protein: CASIDGGVTGELFF. The sequenced CDR3 bases are TGTGCCAGCATCGACGGGGGGGTTACCGGGGAG.

In this sample, this clone turned up many times. The read halts 3 residues ahead of the CDR3 end, with the missing end drawn from the germline J gene. J is TRBJ2-5 and V is TRBV5-1, with D possibly matching TRBD2 (6 bases). The CDR3 runs to 13 residues. V shed 5 bases and J shed 3 bases, with 11 bases lying between them. Germline CDR1 is SGHRS and CDR2 is YFSETQ. The DNA read from the CDR3 is TGCGCCAGCAGGTTTTCGGGGGAAGAGACC. This codes for CASRFSGEET. The CDR3 reads in full as CASRFSGEETQYF.

There are many counts of this clone. The CDR3 extends 3 residues past the end of the read, so its final part is completed from the germline J gene. The V call is TRBV29-1, the J call TRBJ2-5, with a possible D match to TRBD1 (6 bases). The V and J ends lost 6 bases and 2 bases respectively, with 10 bases between them. Germline V gene lookup returns CDR1 SQVTM and CDR2 ANQGSEA. The CDR3 totals 12 residues. The CDR3 sequence: CSVTDRQETQYF. The CDR3 DNA, read in part, is TGCAGCGTAACGGACAGACAAGAGACC.

This clone has more than one count but fewer than ten. Read data end 3 residues before the CDR3 end; the end is taken from the germline J gene. The V gene is TRBV2, the J gene TRBJ2-3, with 14 bases fitting TRBD2. The CDR3 runs to 16 residues. Trimming took 5 bases from V and 4 from J; bases not matched to a gene: 5. From germline, CDR1 is SNHLY and CDR2 FYNNEI. The CDR3 sequence: CASSPGTSGGADTQYF. The DNA read from the CDR3 is TGTGCCAGCAGTCCCGGGACTAGCGGGGGTGCAGATACG.

The sample holds many counts of this clone. The read ends 3 residues before the CDR3 terminus; that terminus is restored from the germline J gene. The V call is TRBV30, the J call TRBJ2-2, with D possibly TRBD2 on 7 matching bases. CDR1 and CDR2 (germline): GTSNPN, SVGIG (reference sequence). There are 13 residues in the CDR3. V shed 5 bases and J shed 5 bases, with 12 bases lying between them. The covered CDR3 bases are TGTGCCTGGTATAGGGGGGGGACCGGGGAG. Its translation: CAWYRGGTGE. The whole CDR3 protein is CAWYRGGTGELFF. Full variable domain (rest looked up from reference TRBV30 and TRBJ2-2): SQTIHQWPATLVQPVGSPLSLECTVEGTSNPNLYWYRQAAGRGLQLLFYSVGIGQISSEVPQNLSASRPQDRQFILSSKKLLLSDSGFYLCAWYRGGTGELFFGEGSRLTVL.

Worth noting for this clone: The CDR3 end falls 3 residues outside the read, so it is completed with the germline J gene. The chain combines TRBV7-2 with TRBJ2-5, with D possibly TRBD2 on 6 matching bases. Germline-derived CDR1 and CDR2 are SGHTA and FQGNSA. V lost 5 bases and J 5 bases, leaving 18 bases between the germline ends. This CDR3 has 15 amino acids. The sequenced part of the CDR3 DNA is TGTGCCAGCAGCACCGCAGCGGGCCAGAGGGAGACC. Translation gives CASSTAAGQRET. The whole CDR3 protein reads CASSTAAGQRETQYF.

The sample holds a few counts of this clone. With the read ending 3 residues before the CDR3 end, the germline J gene is used to fill in that end. This chain uses TRBV2 with TRBJ1-5, with a weak D call TRBD1 (6 bases). There are 15 residues in the CDR3. V gave up 6 bases and J gave up 2 bases, with 14 bases separating them. Germline assignment: CDR1 SNHLY and CDR2 FYNNEI. The CDR3: CASSQDRMGNQPQHF. The DNA read from the CDR3 is TGTGCCAGCAGCCAAGACAGGATGGGCAATCAGCCC.

Remarks on this clone: The read falls 3 residues short of the CDR3 end, and the missing part is taken from the germline J gene. The chain couples TRBV19 to TRBJ2-5; maybe TRBD1 (5 bases). The length of the CDR3 is 14 residues. V lost 5 bases and J 2 bases, leaving 12 bases between the germline ends. Germline CDR1 is LNHDA and CDR2 is SQIVND (reference sequence). Partial CDR3 DNA: TGTGCCAGTAGTGTAACAGGTAGTCAAGAGACC. Translated: CASSVTGSQET. The complete CDR3 sequence is CASSVTGSQETQYF.

This clone was picked up many times. The read stops 3 residues short of the end of the CDR3; the missing end is completed from the germline J gene. The chain employs TRBV28 and TRBJ1-2; possible D gene TRBD1, 6 bases. Germline values: CDR1 MDHEN, CDR2 SYDVKM. V was cut by 5 bases and J by 1 base, with 14 bases left in between. The CDR3 consists of 15 residues. The DNA read from the CDR3 is TGTGCCAGCAGTCTAAGGACAGAAATTAACTATGGC. It is translated as CASSLRTEINYG. The full CDR3 protein is CASSLRTEINYGYTF.

This clone was recorded many times. Read data end 3 residues before the CDR3 end; the end is taken from the germline J gene. This chain uses TRBV7-2 with TRBJ2-3; D is possibly TRBD2 (5 bases). This CDR3 has 14 amino acids. Germline V lookup: CDR1 SGHTA, CDR2 FQGNSA. V was trimmed by 5 bases and J by 4 bases, leaving 13 bases between them. The DNA read from the CDR3 is TGTGCCAGCAGCCCCGACTGGAGGTCAGATACG. This sequence encodes CASSPDWRSDT. The whole CDR3 region reads CASSPDWRSDTQYF.

This clone was seen at least ten times. The missing CDR3 end, 3 residues past where the read stops, is filled in from the germline J gene. V and J are TRBV19 and TRBJ1-2; 11 bases line up with TRBD1. The CDR3 covers 16 residues. Germline V CDR1 and CDR2: LNHDA, SQIVND (reference sequence). Trimming took 7 bases from V and 5 from J; bases not matched to a gene: 12. The CDR3 here is CASTPPVGQGAYGYTF. The covered CDR3 bases are TGTGCCAGTACCCCACCCGTAGGACAGGGGGCTTATGGC.

A few counts support this clone. The DNA ends 3 residues before the CDR3 does, and the rest of the CDR3 is filled in from the germline J gene. V is TRBV11-3 and J is TRBJ2-1, with 7 bases matching TRBD2. There are 15 residues in the CDR3. Germline loops: CDR1 SGHNT, CDR2 YENEEA. V was clipped by 2 bases and J by 2 bases; unmatched bases: 3. CDR3: CASSLSAGAYNEQFF. CDR3 bases read: TGTGCCAGCAGCTTATCGGCGGGGGCCTACAATGAG.

There are a few counts of this clone. The CDR3 is cut off 3 residues early in the read; its end comes from the germline J gene. This rearrangement joins TRBV5-1 to TRBJ2-5, with a possible D match to TRBD2 (5 bases). Germline values: CDR1 SGHRS, CDR2 YFSETQ. This CDR3 spans 14 amino acids. The V end lost 4 bases, the J end lost 0 bases, and 10 bases lay between the germline ends. The CDR3 protein is CASSLSANQETQYF. The sequenced part of the CDR3 DNA is TGCGCCAGCAGCCTTAGCGCAAACCAAGAGACC.

As to this clone: With the read ending 3 residues before the CDR3 end, the germline J gene is used to fill in that end. The genes are TRBV7-2 and TRBJ2-2, with TRBD1 as a possible D gene (5 bases). CDR3 length: 15 residues. From germline, CDR1 is SGHTA and CDR2 FQGNSA. V lost 3 bases, J lost 3 bases, and 11 bases lay in between. CDR3 in amino acids: CASSFPTAYTGELFF. The CDR3 bases that were read are TGTGCCAGCAGCTTTCCGACAGCCTACACCGGGGAG.

This clone appeared a few times. With the read ending 3 residues before the CDR3 end, the germline J gene is used to fill in that end. This chain connects TRBV7-8 to TRBJ2-3; TRBD1 matches at 7 bases. The CDR3 sequence is 15 residues long. The V segment lost 5 bases and the J segment 2 bases; nucleotides outside the gene matches: 7. Per germline, CDR1 SGHVS and CDR2 FQNEAQ. The CDR3 is CASSATGQHTDTQYF. CDR3 bases read: TGTGCCAGCAGCGCTACGGGACAGCACACAGATACG.

As to this clone: The CDR3 is cut off 3 residues early in the read; its end comes from the germline J gene. The V call is TRBV30, the J call TRBJ2-6; TRBD1 aligns across 9 bases. CDR3 length: 17 residues. V lost 7 bases to trimming and J lost 3 bases; unmatched junction nucleotides: 13. The germline CDR1 and CDR2 sequences are GTSNPN and SVGIG (reference sequence). The sequenced part of the CDR3 DNA is TGTGCCTTCGCGGGAAACAGGGGGCTCCTTGGGGCCAACGTC. Its protein is CAFAGNRGLLGANV. The full CDR3 is CAFAGNRGLLGANVLTF.

This clone was seen at least ten times. The read gets to within 3 residues of the CDR3 end, and the germline J gene fills in the rest. V and J are TRBV20-1 and TRBJ2-6, with D possibly TRBD2 on 5 matching bases. Per germline, CDR1 DFQATT and CDR2 SNEGSKA (reference sequence). The CDR3 runs 15 residues. V was clipped by 0 bases and J by 4 bases, with 10 bases between them. The CDR3 is CSAREAGMGANVLTF. Partial CDR3 DNA: TGCAGTGCTAGAGAGGCGGGTATGGGGGCCAACGTC.